The clone carrying this TCR beta chain was seen only a few times. What it binds is unknown. Trimming stripped 4 bases from V and 2 bases from J, with 8 bases between. CDR1 is SNHLY and CDR2 is FYNNEI in the germline V gene. This CDR3 has 13 residues. A sort by CD45RO/CCR7/CD25/CD127/CD95/CD27 yielded CD4+ naive, central memory, regulatory and stem cell-like memory cells. The sample comes from a study of beta chain features in type 1 diabetes. Overall study findings and caveats: The study found fewer insertions and more deletions at VDJ junctions in type 1 diabetes patients.

The sequenced template was cDNA made from the entire isolated RNA. Regulatory, naive and central memory T cell samples averaged approximately 3.8 million reads. Clones were read by immunoSEQ multiplex PCR, and TCRdb kept only the in-frame ones, dropping some. Of 130,000 to 150,000 clones detected, around 50% appear once; the ten largest clones hold under 0.5%. The source of this sequence is a man aged 18 to 29 in good health. Sequencing used Tregs from blood. J is TRBJ2-5 and V is TRBV2, with a possible D match to TRBD1 (5 bases). CDR3 protein: CASSGQGQETQYF. CDR3 bases: TGTGCCAGCAGTGGTCAGGGTCAAGAGACCCAGTACTTC.